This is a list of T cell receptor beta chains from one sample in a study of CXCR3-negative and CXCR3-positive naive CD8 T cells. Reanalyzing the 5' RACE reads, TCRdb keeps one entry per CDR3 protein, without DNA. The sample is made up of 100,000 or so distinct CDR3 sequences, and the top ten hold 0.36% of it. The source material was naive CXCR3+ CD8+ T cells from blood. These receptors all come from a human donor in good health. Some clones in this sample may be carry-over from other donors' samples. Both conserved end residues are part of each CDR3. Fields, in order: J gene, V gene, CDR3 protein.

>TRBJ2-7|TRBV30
CAWSKAQAMKLVHEQYF
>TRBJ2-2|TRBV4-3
CASSQKPGPDPGELFF
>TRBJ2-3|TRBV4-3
CASSQDRGGGTDTQYF
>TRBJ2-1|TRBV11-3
CASSPRGFDEQFF
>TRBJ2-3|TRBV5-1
CASSLWQGLGDTQYF
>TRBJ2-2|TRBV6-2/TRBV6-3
CASSLPPWAGEDTGELFF
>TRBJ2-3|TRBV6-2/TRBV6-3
CASSRPIRGGTQYF
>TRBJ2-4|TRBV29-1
CSVPDSLKNIQYF
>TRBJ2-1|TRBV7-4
CASTRGLAGVSYNEQFF
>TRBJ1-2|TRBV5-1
CASRRGPYGYTF
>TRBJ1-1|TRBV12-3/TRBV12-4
CASSRHLLGASTEAFF
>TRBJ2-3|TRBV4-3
CASSQGTGTTSTDTQYF
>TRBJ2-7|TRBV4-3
CASSQETGGTYEQYF
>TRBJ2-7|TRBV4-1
CASSPQSTGTYEQYF
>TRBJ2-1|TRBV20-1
CSASLGLSSYNEQFF
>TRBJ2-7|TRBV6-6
CASTPIPGQGLSYEQYF
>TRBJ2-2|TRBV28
CASNAAALLTGSLTFTGELFF
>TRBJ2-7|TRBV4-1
CASSQPAGGSYEQYF
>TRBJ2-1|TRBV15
CATSTLAGPDNEQFF
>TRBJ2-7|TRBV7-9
CASSLERQGAYEQYF
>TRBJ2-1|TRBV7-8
CASSLGGGAYNEQFF
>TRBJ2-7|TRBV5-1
CASSLDSFQQYF
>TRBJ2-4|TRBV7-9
CASSLAVRTGTYIQYF